This T cell receptor (beta chain) originates from a study of OX40 agonist ivuxolimab in advanced cancers. Study-wide context: The dose of intravenous ivuxolimab that patients received every 2 weeks ranged from 0.01 to 10 mg/kg.

Data came from immunoSEQ multiplex PCR; TCRdb stores just in-frame clones and leaves some out. The table shows 35,000 to 40,000 clones, with about four fifths occurring only once. About this clone itself: Its specificity is unknown.

General study points: The study observed clonal expansion of CD4+ and CD8+ blood T cells by week 6 at 0.1 to 3.0 mg/kg.

There are 14 residues in the CDR3. Germline V gives CDR1 SQVTM, CDR2 ANQGSEA. The ends were cut back, 5 bases at V and 5 bases at J, with 13 bases in the middle. This specimen consisted of CD4+ or CD8+ T cells sorted from blood, obtained in a trial of the OX40 agonist ivuxolimab. This TCR was recovered from an adult with an advanced solid tumor such as melanoma, head and neck, liver or kidney cancer. This chain uses TRBV29-1 with TRBJ2-6; D not certain. CDR3 loop: CSVRIQSRANVLTF. CDR3 coding DNA: TGCAGCGTTCGCATACAAAGTCGGGCCAACGTCCTGACTTTC.